The 29 T cell receptor beta chains presented below share a single source sample, sequenced in a study of CD4 T cells in relation to SARS-CoV-2 and coronaviruses. The repertoire was sequenced with immunoSEQ multiplex PCR; TCRdb's copy has only in-frame clones and lacks some. The sample lists about 65,000 clones, about 89% occurring once. Unexposed donor CD4+ T cells date from about 2011-2019, before the COVID-19 pandemic. The sequenced material came from memory CD4+ T cells from PBMCs. These TCRs come from a human donor in good health.

The J gene is TRBJ2-1, the V gene TRBV7-8; the D gene is possibly TRBD2 (5 bases). The V end lost 5 bases, the J end lost 7 bases, and 12 bases lay between the germline ends. CDR3 length equals 13 residues. In germline, CDR1 is SGHVS, CDR2 FQNEAQ. The CDR3 DNA follows: TGTGCCAGCAGCCTGCCCAGAGGGAATGAGCAGTTCTTC. Residues: CASSLPRGNEQFF.

The chain uses TRBV18 and TRBJ1-5; possible D gene TRBD1, 5 bases. Trimming left V 3 bases short and J 9 bases short, with 18 bases between. Per the germline V gene, CDR1 is KGHSH and CDR2 is LQKENI. The CDR3 is 15 amino acids. The chain's CDR3 is CASSPGADLGLPQHF. The CDR3 DNA is TGTGCCAGCTCACCCGGGGCGGACCTAGGGTTGCCCCAGCATTTT.

V and J are TRBV7-8 and TRBJ2-5, with D perhaps matching TRBD2 (5 bases). Trimming cost V 2 bases and J 6 bases, with 16 bases left between them. Looked up from germline, CDR1 is SGHVS and CDR2 is FQNEAQ. The CDR3 extends over 15 amino acids. The CDR3 coding sequence is TGTGCCAGCAGCTTATCCGTCGGGGAAGGGAAGACCCAGTACTTC. This encodes CASSLSVGEGKTQYF.

This chain links TRBV5-1 with TRBJ2-5; 14 nucleotides agree with TRBD2. The CDR3 extends over 16 amino acids. J lost 4 bases, V lost 4 bases, and 6 bases had no gene match. The V gene's germline CDR1 is SGHRS and CDR2 YFSETQ. The CDR3 region is CASSRRLAGGPETQYF. CDR3 DNA: TGCGCCAGCAGCCGAAGACTAGCGGGAGGGCCAGAGACCCAGTACTTC. Full variable domain (rest looked up from reference TRBV5-1 and TRBJ2-5): KAGVTQTPRYLIKTRGQQVTLSCSPISGHRSVSWYQQTPGQGLQFLFEYFSETQRNKGNFPGRFSGRQFSNSRSEMNVSTLELGDSALYLCASSRRLAGGPETQYFGPGTRLLVL.

As for this clone: Other DNA variants within this sample encode the same CDR3. V is TRBV27 and J is TRBJ1-1; D not resolved. Germline loops: CDR1 MNHEY, CDR2 SMNVEV (reference sequence). The CDR3 totals 14 residues. Trimming left V 2 bases short and J 0 bases short, with 7 bases between. The DNA of the CDR3 is TGTGCCAGCAGTTTAGGGGAAATGAACACTGAAGCTTTCTTT. Its translation is CASSLGEMNTEAFF.

Points on this clone: One junction end does not reproduce the germline sequence, and a read error may be involved. J is TRBJ1-2 and V is TRBV28; D is possibly TRBD1 (5 bases). Per the germline V gene, CDR1 is MDHEN and CDR2 is SYDVKM. CDR3 length equals 16 residues. CDR3 protein: CASSFGGRSTMSGYTF. For the CDR3, the DNA is TGTGCCAGTAGTTTCGGGGGGAGGAGTACTATGTCGGGCTACACCTTC.

The chain carries TRBV6-6 and TRBJ2-3; weak D call: TRBD1 (5 bases). The CDR3 sequence is 11 residues long. V gave up 7 bases and J gave up 6 bases, with 8 bases separating them. CDR1 MNHNY and CDR2 SVGAGI come from the germline V gene (reference sequence). CDR3 in amino acids: CASNRGDTQYF. The DNA of the CDR3 is TGTGCCAGCAATAGGGGCGATACGCAGTATTTT.

V usage is TRBV4-2 and J usage is TRBJ1-1; D perhaps matches TRBD1 (5 bases). Germline V gene lookup returns CDR1 LGHNA and CDR2 YNFKEQ. Trimming took off 0 bases at V and 0 bases at J, with 11 bases between the two ends. There are 16 residues in the CDR3. CDR3 bases: TGTGCCAGCAGCCAAGATGGGTGGGGACTGAACACTGAAGCTTTCTTT. Protein product: CASSQDGWGLNTEAFF.

The chain couples TRBV5-1 to TRBJ2-3, with 10 bases that match TRBD2. Germline assignment: CDR1 SGHRS and CDR2 YFSETQ. V dropped 1 base and J dropped 5; count of bases not matched to a gene: 13. The CDR3 spans 18 residues. CDR3 sequence (DNA): TGCGCCAGCAGCTTGATCCTGACTAGCGGGCCTCAGGGAGATACGCAGTATTTT. It translates to CASSLILTSGPQGDTQYF.

The chain couples TRBV5-1 to TRBJ1-1; D is perhaps TRBD1 (5 bases). Deletions cut 7 bases from V and 1 base from J, with 14 bases between. Germline-derived CDR1 and CDR2 are SGHRS and YFSETQ. CDR3 length equals 14 residues. Here the CDR3 DNA reads TGCGCCAGCTCGATCGACAGCCAGAACACTGAAGCTTTCTTT. It yields the protein CASSIDSQNTEAFF.

The J gene is TRBJ1-2, the V gene TRBV11-3, with D hard to call. The V gene lost 0 bases and the J gene lost 11 bases, with 13 bases spanning the gap. Germline CDR1 reads SGHNT; CDR2 reads YENEEA. The CDR3 totals 13 residues. CDR3 sequence (DNA): TGTGCCAGCAGCTTAGATGTCGGCTCCCCTTACACCTTC. Its translation: CASSLDVGSPYTF.

The chain employs TRBV6-5 and TRBJ1-1; D is undetermined. The CDR3 totals 13 residues. Germline CDR1 reads MNHEY; CDR2 reads SVGAGI. Trimming removed 3 bases at V and 1 base at J, with 6 bases between. The CDR3 DNA reads TGTGCCAGCAGTTATTTGGGGAACACTGAAGCTTTCTTT. This codes for CASSYLGNTEAFF.

The genes are TRBV5-8 and TRBJ2-1; a weak D match, TRBD2 (7 bases). CDR3 length equals 14 residues. Germline V lookup: CDR1 SGHTS, CDR2 YDEGEE. The V gene lost 3 bases and the J gene lost 10 bases, with 17 bases spanning the gap. The DNA for the CDR3 is TGTGCCAGCAGCTGGAGGGGAGGGGGAAAGGAGCAGTTCTTC. Amino acid sequence: CASSWRGGGKEQFF.

CDR3 sequence: CASSLLGTSGGNEQFF. The CDR3 DNA sequence: TGTGCCAGCAGCTTATTGGGGACTAGCGGGGGGAATGAGCAGTTCTTC. The gene calls are TRBV13 and TRBJ2-1; 15 nucleotides agree with TRBD2. Germline loops: CDR1 PRHDT, CDR2 FYEKMQ (reference sequence). The CDR3 covers 16 residues. Germline trimming cut 2 bases from V and 7 bases from J; bases unmatched to any gene: 3.

The chain carries TRBV2 and TRBJ1-5; D is ambiguous. The CDR3 covers 14 residues. Germline assignment: CDR1 SNHLY and CDR2 FYNNEI. V was shortened by 4 bases and J by 7 bases, with 14 bases between the two germline ends. The CDR3 sequence is CASSVVRAEQPQHF. CDR3 in DNA: TGTGCCAGCAGTGTAGTGAGGGCCGAACAGCCCCAGCATTTT.

This clone was picked up one time. This rearrangement joins TRBV5-5 to TRBJ1-5; D call uncertain. The CDR3 sequence is 13 residues long. The V gene lost 4 bases and the J gene lost 0 bases, with 5 bases spanning the gap. CDR1 and CDR2 (germline): SGHKS, YYEKEE (reference sequence). In DNA form, the CDR3 reads TGTGCCAGCAGCACTTATAGCAATCAGCCCCAGCATTTT. Translation gives CASSTYSNQPQHF.

The rearrangement links TRBV6-5 to TRBJ1-1; unclear D gene. The CDR3 sequence is 14 residues long. Per germline, CDR1 MNHEY and CDR2 SVGAGI. V lost 2 bases, J lost 3 bases, and 10 bases lay in between. Here the CDR3 reads CASSYRQQYTEAFF. For the CDR3, the DNA is TGTGCCAGCAGTTACCGGCAACAGTACACTGAAGCTTTCTTT.

V gene TRBV21-1 combines with J gene TRBJ1-4. TRBV21-1 is listed as a pseudogene. The CDR3 has 17 amino acids. The CDR3 nucleotides read TGTGCCAGCAGCAAAGGAGGGGAATTCCCTCCTAATGAAAAACTGTTTTTT. Protein sequence: CASSKGGEFPPNEKLFF.

V is TRBV15 and J is TRBJ2-3, with TRBD2 as a possible D gene (5 bases). Germline lookup yields CDR1 LNHNV and CDR2 YYDKDF (reference sequence). V lost 3 bases and J lost 4, with 14 bases in between. The length of the CDR3 is 15 residues. CDR3 protein: CATSRRVSGSDTQYF. CDR3 nucleotides: TGTGCCACCAGCAGGAGGGTGTCGGGGTCAGATACGCAGTATTTT.

The chain couples TRBV7-3 to TRBJ2-2; weak D call: TRBD1 (6 bases). Trimming took off 6 bases at V and 4 bases at J, with 15 bases between the two ends. The germline CDR1 and CDR2 sequences are SGHTA and FQGTGA. This CDR3 contains 15 residues. The CDR3 sequence: CASSAHRETTGELFF. In nucleotides, the CDR3 is TGTGCCAGCAGTGCTCACAGGGAAACCACCGGGGAGCTGTTTTTT.

This clone has just one count. The chain employs TRBV27 and TRBJ1-2; 7 positions match TRBD1. The CDR3 is 16 amino acids. Losses at the gene ends were 2 bases for V and 4 bases for J; bases not matched to a gene: 10. Looked up from germline, CDR1 is MNHEY and CDR2 is SMNVEV (reference sequence). The CDR3 is CASSLNGGTASYGYTF. The CDR3 bases are TGTGCCAGCAGTTTAAACGGGGGGACAGCCTCCTATGGCTACACCTTC.

The chain couples TRBV11-2 to TRBJ2-1; D is possibly TRBD2 (5 bases). The CDR3 loop spans 16 amino acids. Trimming shortened V by 8 bases and J by 2 bases, and 19 bases separated the two germline ends. The germline V gene has CDR1 SGHAT and CDR2 FQNNGV. CDR3 nucleotide sequence: TGTGCCAGCGGGTCCCCGGCGGGCGGTCCCTACAATGAGCAGTTCTTC. This encodes CASGSPAGGPYNEQFF.

The V gene is TRBV4-3, the J gene TRBJ1-2; D may be TRBD1 (5 bases). Germline V CDR1 and CDR2: LGHNA, YSLEER. Deletions cut 0 bases from V and 7 bases from J, with 12 bases between. The CDR3 spans 14 residues. CDR3 in DNA: TGCGCCAGCAGCCAAGATGGTCCAGGGACTGGCTACACCTTC. Translation: CASSQDGPGTGYTF.

This clone was seen a handful of times. V gene TRBV7-9 combines with J gene TRBJ1-2; unclear D gene. The V end lost 5 bases, the J end lost 0 bases, and 4 bases lay between the germline ends. There are 12 residues in the CDR3. Germline assignment: CDR1 SEHNR and CDR2 FQNEAQ (reference sequence). The CDR3 reads CASSRTNYGYTF. CDR3 sequence (DNA): TGTGCCAGCAGCCGGACTAACTATGGCTACACCTTC.

The chain joins TRBV5-1 to TRBJ2-3; tentative D call: TRBD2 (7 bases). CDR3 length: 15 residues. CDR1 SGHRS and CDR2 YFSETQ come from the germline V gene. The V gene lost 4 bases and the J gene lost 2 bases, with 14 bases spanning the gap. CDR3 sequence reads: CASSRGGGPTDTQYF. CDR3 nucleotides: TGCGCCAGCAGCCGAGGGGGGGGGCCCACAGATACGCAGTATTTT.

J is TRBJ2-7 and V is TRBV11-3; 9 nucleotides align to TRBD1. Germline CDR1 is SGHNT and CDR2 is YENEEA. Trimming removed 4 bases from V and 6 bases from J; junction bases left unmatched: 7. CDR3 length: 14 residues. DNA for the CDR3: TGTGCCAGCAGCTCACAGGGGGCTTTTGGCGAGCAGTACTTC. Translated, it gives CASSSQGAFGEQYF.

This clone is a singleton in its sample. The V call is TRBV6-2 or TRBV6-3, the J call TRBJ2-6; D is perhaps TRBD1 or TRBD2 (5 bases each). The CDR3 covers 18 residues. CDR1 and CDR2 (germline): MNHEY, SVGEGT. Trimming took off 2 bases at V and 0 bases at J, with 14 bases between the two ends. The CDR3 sequence: CASSYPRGLNSGANVLTF. CDR3 bases: TGTGCCAGCAGTTACCCTCGGGGCCTAAACTCTGGGGCCAACGTCCTGACTTTC.

This chain uses TRBV3-1 (or the pseudogene TRBV3-2) with TRBJ2-1; D possibly corresponds to TRBD1 (5 bases). V was pared by 1 base and J by 16 bases, with 14 bases between. The germline V gene has CDR1 LGHDT and CDR2 YNNKEL (reference sequence). The CDR3 is 12 amino acids. The CDR3 protein is CASSQVAGLRFF. CDR3 nucleotide sequence: TGTGCCAGCAGCCAAGTTGCAGGGCTAAGATTCTTC.

This clone was recorded a few times. V and J are TRBV6-5 and TRBJ2-7; a weak D match, TRBD1 (7 bases). Trimming removed 6 bases at V and 6 bases at J, with 12 bases between. The CDR3 is 12 amino acids. Germline assignment: CDR1 MNHEY and CDR2 SVGAGI. This CDR3 is CASRFRGAEQYF. CDR3 in DNA: TGTGCCAGCAGATTCAGGGGGGCCGAGCAGTACTTC.